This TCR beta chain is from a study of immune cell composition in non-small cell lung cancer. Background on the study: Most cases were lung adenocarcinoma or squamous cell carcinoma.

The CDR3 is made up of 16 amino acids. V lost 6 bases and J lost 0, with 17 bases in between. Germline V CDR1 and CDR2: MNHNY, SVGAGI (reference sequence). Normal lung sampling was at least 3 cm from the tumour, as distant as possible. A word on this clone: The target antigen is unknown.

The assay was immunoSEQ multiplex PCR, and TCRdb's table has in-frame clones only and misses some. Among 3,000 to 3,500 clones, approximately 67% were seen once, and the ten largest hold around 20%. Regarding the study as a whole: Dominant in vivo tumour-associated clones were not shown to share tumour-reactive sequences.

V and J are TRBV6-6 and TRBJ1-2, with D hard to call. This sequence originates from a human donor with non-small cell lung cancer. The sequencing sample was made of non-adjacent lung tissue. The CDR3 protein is CASRSLSDATNYGYTF. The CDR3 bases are TGTGCCAGCAGATCTTTAAGTGATGCTACTAACTATGGCTACACCTTC.